One T cell receptor (beta chain) is described in this entry. What antigen it recognizes has not been identified. No much larger clone exists at a distance of one base, and base qualities are not known. The immunoSEQ Assay, a bias-controlled multiplex PCR, was used to amplify TCRbeta CDR3 regions from genomic DNA. From the authors' description of their analysis: The number of nucleated cells in each sample was estimated by amplification of reference gene primers within the assay. To quantify the absolute abundance of each unique TCRbeta CDR3 rearrangement, sequence reads were collapsed and filtered. For each sample, productive Simpson clonality was calculated as the square root of Simpson's diversity index across productive rearrangements. What TCRdb holds here is the immuneACCESS table cut down to in-frame rearrangements. Part of the clones is not present; checked against another copy, under half of the missing clones reflect an unresolved V gene, and the others are unexplained. For V, J and clone size, that table is used; D and trimming come from the DNA. The sample data list fewer than 65,000 clones, and 90% of these were observed just once. The ten largest clones represent approximately 4% of the sample.

The data derive from a study of blood T cell repertoires in COVID-19 (dated by TCRdb to the early 2020s). About the study as a whole: The collaborator samples originated in the United States, Italy and Spain and spanned the acute and convalescent phases of COVID-19. The prospective study material was composed of cDNA or gDNA derived from T cells, B-cell-depleted T cells, or PBMCs. Subjects who had been exposed to COVID-19, were actively infected with it, or had recovered from it provided the deeply sampled blood TCRbeta repertoires that made up the dataset. A freely available public database, intended as a resource for researchers studying the immune response to SARS-CoV-2, is where the repertoires were released. Samples were obtained from the ongoing ImmuneRACE study (first 160 participants) and from 1,254 subjects provided by 6 global collaborators. The sample metadata nearly always contained a de-identified subject ID, COVID-19 status, age in years and sex. Where available, HLA class I and class II types were obtained from metadata supplied by the sample provider rather than from assay-based typing.

Results and caveats for the whole study, not just this receptor: How much clinical and demographic metadata was included differed by source and by participant, and the metadata was provided uncurated.

CDR3 length: 15 amino acids, cysteine to phenylalanine. The DNA shown is the 45-base CDR3, in frame from base 1. CDR1 is given as SGDLS and CDR2 as YYNGEE, both from the germline V gene. Relative to germline, V is 2 bases shorter and J is 2 bases shorter, with 11 bases between their ends. Whole blood was collected in K2EDTA tubes by collaborating institutions according to the institutions' own protocols. Collaborator samples were shipped for TCRbeta analysis as frozen whole blood, isolated PBMCs, or DNA extracted from either sample type. The source material was peripheral blood. This TCR came from a human donor in a cohort sampled during active COVID-19. The sequence is built from TRBV9 and TRBJ1-3, with no D gene named confidently. The DNA sequence reads TGTGCCAGCAGCGTCGGGATTCTTACTGGAAACACCATATATTTT. Translation gives CASSVGILTGNTIYF.